The 9 T cell receptor beta chains below were found in one sample sequenced in a study of CD8 T cells in ankylosing spondylitis. Using its own MiXCR run on the 5' RACE reads, TCRdb lists one record per CDR3 protein. The profile covers fewer than 250,000 distinct CDR3 sequences, with roughly a tenth appearing a single time and roughly 2.5% taken by the ten largest. Input material: blood, either unsorted or a sorted T cell fraction (not recorded which). Source of these receptors: a male donor with ankylosing spondylitis or in good health (not recorded which).

This clonotype was seen at least ten times. The chain uses TRBV6-1 and TRBJ2-1; TRBD2 agrees at 8 bases. Trimming removed 5 bases from V and 4 bases from J; junction bases left unmatched: 7. The CDR3 runs 15 residues. Germline lookup yields CDR1 MNHNS and CDR2 SASEGT. The CDR3 nucleotides are TGTGCCAGCAGTCCCGGGGGGGTCCCTTACAATGAGCAGTTCTTC. Encoded protein: CASSPGGVPYNEQFF.

This clonotype appeared many times. The V gene is TRBV6-1, the J gene TRBJ1-1; D unresolved. Germline V CDR1 and CDR2: MNHNS, SASEGT. CDR3 size: 15 residues. Between the trimmed V and J ends, which lost 0 bases and 1 base, there was a span of 9 bases. The CDR3 DNA follows: TGTGCCAGCAGTGAAGCAGGAACAGCGAACACTGAAGCTTTCTTT. Translated, it gives CASSEAGTANTEAFF.

This clonotype was detected ten times or more. The J gene is TRBJ2-1, the V gene TRBV5-6; 8 bases fit TRBD2. Per the germline V gene, CDR1 is SGHDT and CDR2 is YYEEEE. There are 15 residues in the CDR3. V lost 3 bases, J lost 7 bases, and 9 bases stayed unmatched. The CDR3 DNA reads TGTGCCAGCAGCTCGGTCCCGGGACTAGAGAATGAGCAGTTCTTC. Translating gives CASSSVPGLENEQFF.

Ten or more counts support this clonotype. This chain joins TRBV10-3 and TRBJ2-7; D is unresolved. Germline-derived CDR1 and CDR2 are ENHRY and SYGVKD. V lost 2 bases and J lost 2, with 1 base in between. This CDR3 region has 11 residues. CDR3 in DNA: TGTGCCATCAGTGAGCCCTACGAGCAGTACTTC. Protein: CAISEPYEQYF.

This clonotype was picked up many times. The J gene is TRBJ2-3, the V gene TRBV27; D possibly matches TRBD1 or TRBD2 (5 bases each). Germline V gene sequence: CDR1 MNHEY, CDR2 SMNVEV (reference sequence). The V end lost 6 bases, the J end lost 5 bases, and 15 bases lay between the germline ends. This CDR3 spans 14 amino acids. DNA of the CDR3: TGTGCCAGCAGCCTCTCGAGGGACGAAGATACGCAGTATTTT. It specifies CASSLSRDEDTQYF.

The chain links TRBV7-2 to TRBJ2-5; D remains unclear. The V gene lost 4 bases and the J gene lost 0 bases, with 12 bases spanning the gap. Per germline, CDR1 SGHTA and CDR2 FQGNSA. This CDR3 region has 15 residues. CDR3 protein: CASSSNLRDQETQYF. CDR3 in DNA: TGTGCCAGCAGCTCGAACCTCCGGGACCAAGAGACCCAGTACTTC. The complete variable domain, with remaining parts taken from reference TRBV7-2 and TRBJ2-5, reads GAGVSQSPSNKVTEKGKDVELRCDPISGHTALYWYRQSLGQGLEFLIYFQGNSAPDKSGLPSDRFSAERTGGSVSTLTIQRTQQEDSAVYLCASSSNLRDQETQYFGPGTRLLVL.

This clonotype was counted many times. The V and J genes are TRBV5-6 and TRBJ2-7; 9 positions agree with TRBD1. CDR1 SGHDT and CDR2 YYEEEE come from the germline V gene. Losses at the gene ends were 4 bases for V and 5 bases for J; bases not matched to a gene: 10. The CDR3 runs 15 residues. As DNA, the CDR3 is TGTGCCAGCAGCGAGGGACAGGGAATCTTTGACGAGCAGTACTTC. This codes for CASSEGQGIFDEQYF. Using reference TRBV5-6 and TRBJ2-7 for the parts outside the CDR3, the full variable domain is DAGVTQSPTHLIKTRGQQVTLRCSPKSGHDTVSWYQQALGQGPQFIFQYYEEEERQRGNFPDRFSGHQFPNYSSELNVNALLLGDSALYLCASSEGQGIFDEQYFGPGTRLTVT.

At least ten counts were recorded for this clonotype. This chain joins TRBV20-1 and TRBJ2-5; D not resolved. V was pared by 3 bases and J by 0 bases, with 11 bases between. Germline CDR1 reads DFQATT; CDR2 reads SNEGSKA (reference sequence). The CDR3 has 14 residues. The DNA of the CDR3 is TGCAGTGCTAGTGTAACAGCCAACCAAGAGACCCAGTACTTC. Translation: CSASVTANQETQYF.

This clonotype was detected many times. The chain has TRBV6-5 and TRBJ2-7; perhaps TRBD2 as D (5 bases). Germline-derived CDR1 and CDR2 are MNHEY and SVGAGI. V lost 0 bases to trimming and J lost 5 bases, with 11 bases between them. The CDR3 runs 14 residues. The CDR3 DNA sequence: TGTGCCAGCAGTTACTCCCTGGTCGGGGACGAGCAGTACTTC. Translating gives CASSYSLVGDEQYF.